These T cell receptor beta chains were read from a single sample in a study of T-cell memory formation after mild COVID-19. TCRdb used MiXCR to reprocess the 5' RACE reads, holding one entry per CDR3 protein. This repertoire shows about 620,000 distinct CDR3 sequences, more than 15% found once; its top ten account for more than 10%. The sample taken for sequencing was PBMCs or a T cell subset sorted from them (not recorded which). The receptors stem from an adult woman who had mild COVID-19 (a few samples of this study predate the infection). Cell type and time point are not known. The CDR3 runs from the conserved cysteine through the conserved F or W. D genes are given only for firm matches. A clone size is listed for some rows: how often the clone was seen (once, few, many), or a class if it is expanded.

V: TRBV3-1; J: TRBJ2-1; D: -; size: -; length: 15; CDR3: CASSPDKVSYNEQFF; DNA: TGTGCCAGCAGCCCAGACAAAGTCTCCTACAATGAGCAGTTCTTC
V: TRBV12-3/TRBV12-4; J: TRBJ2-3; D: -; size: few; length: 17; CDR3: CASRSKRGGADTDTQYF; DNA: TGTGCCAGCAGGTCGAAGAGGGGTGGGGCCGACACAGATACGCAGTATTTT
V: TRBV19; J: TRBJ2-1; D: TRBD2; size: -; length: 15; CDR3: CASTLRGARYNEQFF; DNA: TGTGCCAGTACCTTGCGGGGGGCCCGGTACAATGAGCAGTTCTTC
V: TRBV9; J: TRBJ2-1; D: TRBD2; size: -; length: 19; CDR3: CASSVEGLAGLSSYNEQFF; DNA: TGTGCCAGCAGCGTAGAGGGACTAGCGGGCCTAAGCTCCTACAATGAGCAGTTCTTC
V: TRBV7-2; J: TRBJ2-7; D: -; size: few; length: 15; CDR3: CASSLAWDTTYEQYF; DNA: TGTGCCAGCAGCTTAGCTTGGGACACTACCTACGAGCAGTACTTC
V: TRBV3-1; J: TRBJ2-3; D: -; size: -; length: 17; CDR3: CASSPVALRRSTDTQYF; DNA: TGTGCCAGCAGCCCAGTTGCATTGAGGAGGAGCACAGATACGCAGTATTTT
V: TRBV4-2; J: TRBJ2-1; D: TRBD2; size: -; length: 14; CDR3: CASSQGTSGDEQFF; DNA: TGTGCCAGCAGCCAGGGGACTAGCGGCGATGAGCAGTTCTTC
V: TRBV7-2; J: TRBJ2-5; D: -; size: -; length: 17; CDR3: CASDGLAGISVQETQYF; DNA: TGTGCCAGCGACGGACTGGCGGGGATCTCTGTCCAAGAGACCCAGTACTTC
V: TRBV15; J: TRBJ2-3; D: TRBD2; size: -; length: 21; CDR3: CATSRPPALAGGTDNTDTQYF; DNA: TGTGCCACCAGCAGGCCACCCGCCCTAGCGGGGGGCACAGACAACACAGATACGCAGTATTTT
V: TRBV29-1; J: TRBJ1-2; D: -; size: -; length: 11; CDR3: CSVFGVGGYTF; DNA: TGCAGCGTTTTTGGGGTTGGCGGCTACACCTTC
V: TRBV5-1; J: TRBJ2-1; D: -; size: -; length: 15; CDR3: CASSSGLPTYNEQFF; DNA: TGCGCCAGCAGCTCGGGACTGCCTACCTACAATGAGCAGTTCTTC
V: TRBV10-3; J: TRBJ2-7; D: TRBD1; size: few; length: 15; CDR3: CAISDPGTGLDEQYF; DNA: TGTGCCATCAGTGACCCCGGGACAGGGTTGGACGAGCAGTACTTC
V: TRBV5-1; J: TRBJ2-7; D: -; size: -; length: 14; CDR3: CASSLHRDTYEQYF; DNA: TGCGCCAGCAGCTTGCACCGGGACACCTACGAGCAGTACTTC
V: TRBV7-3; J: TRBJ2-5; D: TRBD2; size: few; length: 17; CDR3: CASSLIGASGSMETQYF; DNA: TGTGCCAGCAGCTTAATAGGGGCTAGCGGGAGTATGGAGACCCAGTACTTC
V: TRBV4-3; J: TRBJ2-7; D: -; size: many; length: 17; CDR3: CASSQSPPTQGSYEQYF; DNA: TGCGCCAGCAGCCAAAGTCCCCCCACTCAGGGGTCCTACGAGCAGTACTTC
V: TRBV11-2; J: TRBJ2-2; D: -; size: -; length: 14; CDR3: CASSPGEWAGELFF; DNA: TGTGCCAGCAGCCCCGGGGAGTGGGCCGGGGAGCTGTTTTTT
V: TRBV20-1; J: TRBJ2-3; D: TRBD2; size: -; length: 13; CDR3: CSPIGLADITQYF; DNA: TGCAGTCCCATAGGACTAGCGGACATTACGCAGTATTTT
V: TRBV5-1; J: TRBJ2-1; D: TRBD2; size: few; length: 16; CDR3: CASSAGTSGSFDEQFF; DNA: TGCGCCAGCAGCGCCGGGACTAGCGGGAGTTTCGATGAGCAGTTCTTC
V: TRBV24-1; J: TRBJ1-2; D: -; size: -; length: 14; CDR3: CATSDLTVNYGYTF; DNA: TGTGCCACCAGTGATTTAACAGTAAACTATGGCTACACCTTC
V: TRBV5-1; J: TRBJ1-1; D: TRBD1; size: -; length: 16; CDR3: CASSRDREMKNTEAFF; DNA: TGCGCCAGCAGCCGGGACAGGGAAATGAAAAACACTGAAGCTTTCTTT
V: TRBV12-3/TRBV12-4; J: TRBJ1-5; D: TRBD1; size: many; length: 16; CDR3: CASRGGTANSNQPQHF; DNA: TGTGCCAGCAGGGGCGGGACAGCAAATAGCAATCAGCCCCAGCATTTT
V: TRBV5-1; J: TRBJ2-5; D: TRBD2; size: -; length: 16; CDR3: CASSLVASGGQETQYF; DNA: TGTGCCAGCAGCTTGGTCGCTAGCGGAGGCCAAGAGACCCAGTACTTC
V: TRBV14; J: TRBJ2-1; D: TRBD1; size: -; length: 16; CDR3: CASSPWTGVSDNEQFF; DNA: TGTGCCAGCAGCCCGTGGACAGGGGTTAGCGACAATGAGCAGTTCTTC
V: TRBV12-3/TRBV12-4; J: TRBJ1-4; D: -; size: few; length: 14; CDR3: CASSLARHHEKLFF; DNA: TGTGCCAGCAGTTTAGCGAGACACCATGAAAAACTGTTTTTT
V: TRBV12-3/TRBV12-4; J: TRBJ2-2; D: -; size: -; length: 17; CDR3: CASSFERSRKSTGELFF; DNA: TGTGCCAGCAGTTTCGAGCGCAGCAGGAAGAGCACCGGGGAGCTGTTTTTT
V: TRBV5-1; J: TRBJ1-4; D: -; size: many; length: 13; CDR3: CASSSREDEKLFF; DNA: TGCGCCAGCAGCTCCCGGGAGGATGAAAAACTGTTTTTT
V: TRBV9; J: TRBJ2-7; D: TRBD1; size: -; length: 15; CDR3: CASSVEGAISNEQYF; DNA: TGTGCCAGCAGCGTAGAGGGGGCCATTTCTAACGAGCAGTACTTC
V: TRBV28; J: TRBJ2-3; D: TRBD1; size: few; length: 14; CDR3: CASRPGGETDTQYF; DNA: TGTGCCAGCAGGCCAGGGGGCGAAACAGATACGCAGTATTTT
V: TRBV12-5; J: TRBJ1-1; D: -; size: -; length: 13; CDR3: CASGWRVGTEAFF; DNA: TGTGCTAGTGGTTGGCGGGTAGGCACTGAAGCTTTCTTT
V: TRBV19; J: TRBJ2-2; D: -; size: few; length: 16; CDR3: CASIPSGGLNTGELFF; DNA: TGTGCCAGTATCCCATCTGGCGGATTAAACACCGGGGAGCTGTTTTTT